The TCR beta chain under discussion was sequenced for a study of blood T cell repertoires in COVID-19 (TCRdb year 2020). Turning to the overall study: The collaborator samples originated in the United States, Italy and Spain and spanned the acute and convalescent phases of COVID-19. The material from the prospective study consisted of cDNA or gDNA derived from T cells, B-cell-depleted T cells, or PBMCs. The dataset comprised deeply sampled blood TCRbeta repertoires from subjects exposed to, actively infected with, or recovered from COVID-19. The repertoires were released in a freely available public database intended as a resource for research on the immune response to SARS-CoV-2. Where available, HLA class I and class II types were obtained from metadata supplied by the sample provider rather than from assay-based typing. The samples were drawn from two sources: the first 160 participants of the ongoing ImmuneRACE study, and 1,254 subjects contributed by 6 global collaborators. The sample metadata nearly always contained a de-identified subject ID, COVID-19 status, age in years and sex. What the study reported, not specific to this receptor: How much clinical and demographic metadata was included differed by source and by participant, and the metadata was provided uncurated.

Each collaborating institution followed its own protocols to collect whole blood in K2EDTA tubes. For TCRbeta analysis, collaborators shipped samples as frozen whole blood, isolated PBMCs, or DNA extracted from either of those sample types. TCRbeta CDR3 regions were amplified from genomic DNA using the immunoSEQ Assay, a bias-controlled multiplex PCR. In the original analysis: Nucleated cell counts per sample were estimated from amplification of reference gene primers within the assay. To quantify the absolute abundance of each unique TCRbeta CDR3 rearrangement, sequence reads were collapsed and filtered. For each sample, productive Simpson clonality was calculated as the square root of Simpson's diversity index across productive rearrangements. TCRdb carries this immuneACCESS record with in-frame sequences only. Its versions omit some clonotypes, under half of them owing to an unresolved V gene in the studies checked, with the rest unexplained. That table supplies the V and J calls and clone size; D and trimming were determined from the DNA. In all, the sample holds more than 200,000 clones, and roughly 90% of those were seen once. Jointly, the top ten make up 2.2% of the sample.

As to this clone: The specificity of this receptor is unknown. No base quality information exists; no much larger clone differs at one position.

CDR1 WNHNN and CDR2 SYGVQD are derived from the germline V gene (reference sequence). V is shortened by 8 bases, J by 8 bases, and the region joining them spans 16 bases. From its cysteine to its phenylalanine, the CDR3 spans 13 amino acids. Left in the record is the CDR3 DNA by itself, 39 bases read in frame from the first base. Recombination connected TRBV10-1 to TRBJ2-1, with TRBD2 as a weak D call on 6 bases. The sample was peripheral blood. The sequence was collected from a woman aged 50 to 65 with acute or convalescent COVID-19. The CDR3 is CASQRLGGDEQFF. The nucleotide sequence is TGCGCCAGCCAGAGACTGGGAGGTGATGAGCAGTTCTTC.